This T cell receptor beta chain is drawn from a study of T-cell reconstitution after alpha-beta-depleted transplantation in children. Between the trimmed V and J ends, which lost 1 base and 6 bases, there was a span of 8 bases. The CDR3 runs to 13 residues. Germline CDR1 LNHNV, CDR2 YYDKDF (reference sequence). This clonotype was seen a handful of times. Researchers prepared the TCRbeta library using unique molecular identifiers, the study reports. TCRdb re-called the PCR reads through MiXCR, storing one row per CDR3 protein. Here the sample spans around 380,000 distinct CDR3 sequences, around 9.9% being singletons.

The V gene is TRBV15, the J gene TRBJ2-3; D might be TRBD2 (5 bases). This receptor was obtained from a human donor who donated a stem cell graft to a child with acute myeloid leukemia. The sequences come from PBMCs from the stem cell graft donor, collected from the stem cell graft. The CDR3 nucleotides are TGTGCCACCAGCAGAGTGCGAGGGGATACGCAGTATTTT. Protein product: CATSRVRGDTQYF.